This TCR beta chain was captured by sequencing in a study of blood T cell repertoires in COVID-19. Looking at the study overall: From T cells, B-cell-depleted T cells, or PBMCs came the material, which was cDNA or gDNA.

This CDR3 is 13 amino acids long. Trimming shortened V by 6 bases and J by 3 bases, and 12 bases separated the two germline ends. Germline V CDR1 and CDR2: SGHTS, YDEGEE. The table came from immunoSEQ multiplex PCR; TCRdb's copy has only in-frame clones and leaves some out. Here the sample spans 150,000 to 200,000 clones, approximately 85% being singletons. J is TRBJ1-2 and V is TRBV5-8; the D gene is possibly TRBD1 (6 bases). Sequenced sample: PBMCs or T cells enriched from blood (not recorded which). The clonotype comes from a woman between 18 and 29 years old who had recovered from COVID-19. The CDR3 DNA follows: TGTGCCAGCACCTGGGGGCTGGACTATGGCTACACCTTC. This codes for CASTWGLDYGYTF.